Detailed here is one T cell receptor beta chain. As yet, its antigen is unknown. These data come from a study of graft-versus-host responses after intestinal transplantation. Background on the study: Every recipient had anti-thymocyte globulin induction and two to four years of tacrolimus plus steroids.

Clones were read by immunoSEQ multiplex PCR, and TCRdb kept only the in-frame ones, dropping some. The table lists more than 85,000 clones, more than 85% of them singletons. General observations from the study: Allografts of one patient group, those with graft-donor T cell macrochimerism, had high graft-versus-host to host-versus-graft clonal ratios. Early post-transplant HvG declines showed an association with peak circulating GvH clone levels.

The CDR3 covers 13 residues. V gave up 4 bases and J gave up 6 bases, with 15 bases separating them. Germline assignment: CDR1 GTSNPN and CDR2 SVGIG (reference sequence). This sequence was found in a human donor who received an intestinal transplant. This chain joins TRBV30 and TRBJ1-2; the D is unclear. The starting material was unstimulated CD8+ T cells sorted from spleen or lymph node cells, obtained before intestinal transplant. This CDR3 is CAWNLGRADGYTF. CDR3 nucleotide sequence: TGTGCCTGGAATCTCGGGAGGGCCGATGGCTACACCTTC. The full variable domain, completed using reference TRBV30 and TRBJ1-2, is SQTIHQWPATLVQPVGSPLSLECTVEGTSNPNLYWYRQAAGRGLQLLFYSVGIGQISSEVPQNLSASRPQDRQFILSSKKLLLSDSGFYLCAWNLGRADGYTFGSGTRLTVV.